What follows is one T cell receptor (beta chain) and its context. Its antigen is as yet unknown. Other DNA sequences within the sample encode an identical CDR3. The sample comes from a study of T cells in localized non-small cell lung cancer. This table comes from immunoSEQ multiplex PCR, and its TCRdb copy is limited to in-frame clones, with some not included. In the table there are around 100,000 clones, 80% to 90% of which are singletons. Germline loops: CDR1 SGHRS, CDR2 YFSETQ. Trimming at V came to 3 bases and at J to 2 bases, leaving 3 bases not matched to a gene. The CDR3 has 14 amino acids. Study results and caveats: With higher T cell density in blood came longer overall survival. Adjacent lung held a median approximately 50 of the top 100 tumor clones.

The sample here was peripheral blood, taken before any cancer treatment. The TCR originated in a man between 40 and 70 years old with stage I squamous cell lung carcinoma. The chain links TRBV5-1 to TRBJ1-1; the match to TRBD1 covers 8 bases. The CDR3 loop is CASSSQGGNTEAFF. CDR3 in DNA: TGCGCCAGCAGCTCACAGGGGGGCAACACTGAAGCTTTCTTT.